This is a list of T cell receptor beta chains from one sample in a study of T cell responses to AZD1222 COVID-19 vaccine. Only in-frame clones appear in the TCRdb table, and some are missing; sequencing was by immunoSEQ multiplex PCR. The data show 100,000 to 150,000 clones, about nine tenths seen once. The specimen comprised peripheral blood, sampled on day 0 of AZD1222 vaccination. These receptors were obtained from an adult in good health. Each CDR3 is given with its conserved first and last residue. The order of the fields is CDR3 length, V gene, J gene, CDR3 protein.

14	TRBV2	TRBJ2-2	CASTRAPNTGELFF
14	TRBV27	TRBJ2-1	CASSLGFDTHEQFF
17	TRBV27	TRBJ2-2	CASSLSYGGATTGELFF
15	TRBV6-5	TRBJ1-2	CASSPPMEYSAGYTF
14	TRBV5-4	TRBJ1-1	CASSLFEGPTEAFF
12	TRBV6-1	TRBJ1-6	CASSEFRAPLHF
14	TRBV10-3	TRBJ1-1	CAISGLQSNTEAFF
15	TRBV7-2	TRBJ2-2	CASSSRGGSTGELFF
15	TRBV3-1/TRBV3-2	TRBJ1-5	CASSQGNRESQPQHF
11	TRBV7-2	TRBJ1-1	CATRKNTEAFF
17	TRBV15	TRBJ2-6	CATSRGDTSSGANVLTF
15	TRBV5-4	TRBJ1-1	CASSSRTALNTEAFF
11	TRBV5-8	TRBJ2-2	CAERVPGELFF
13	TRBV11-3	TRBJ1-2	CASSKQGGYGYTF
13	TRBV6-5	TRBJ1-5	CASSETVNQPQHF
15	TRBV4-2	TRBJ1-5	CASSRTGDGNQPQHF
18	TRBV7-9	TRBJ2-7	CASSSPPASGGHSYEQYF
18	TRBV12-5	TRBJ1-1	CASGLVQRRDTPNTEAFF
12	TRBV7-9	TRBJ2-2	CASGGASGELFF
15	TRBV7-2	TRBJ2-2	CASSLRLTNTGELFF
18	TRBV28	TRBJ1-6	CASSFPSDRSLINSPLHF
17	TRBV6-6	TRBJ1-6	CASSLGQQLSYNSPLHF
13	TRBV29-1	TRBJ2-7	CSVTGQGAYEQYF
17	TRBV5-5	TRBJ2-5	CASSLSTSGGNQETQYF
14	TRBV7-9	TRBJ1-6	CASSQVFTDSPLHF
14	TRBV4-1	TRBJ1-2	CASSPADRVEGYTF
16	TRBV7-9	TRBJ1-6	CASSLARGTLVSPLHF
14	TRBV27	TRBJ2-7	CASSVTGDPYEQYF
15	TRBV6-5	TRBJ1-5	CASSPRLLGDQPQHF
12	TRBV29-1	TRBJ2-5	CSVMSGQETQYF
16	TRBV9	TRBJ1-4	CASSGQGTATNEKLFF
14	TRBV2	TRBJ1-5	CASRRDRLNQPQHF
16	TRBV19	TRBJ1-5	CASSRLGTESNQPQHF
12	TRBV9	TRBJ2-3	CASSAARLEQYF